This T cell receptor beta chain was sequenced for a study of control samples from healthy donors and cancer patients. The V end was cut by 0 bases, the J end by 4 bases, with 10 bases between. CDR1 MNHEY and CDR2 SVGEGT come from the germline V gene. The CDR3 loop spans 15 amino acids. The protocol was immunoSEQ multiplex PCR, while the TCRdb copy is restricted to in-frame clones and leaves out a portion. Of roughly 120,000 clones listed, approximately 94% were seen once; the top ten hold approximately 4%. Source material: blood. This TCR derives from a man aged 25 to 40 in good health. The chain has TRBV6-2 or TRBV6-3 and TRBJ1-5, with TRBD1 as a possible D gene (5 bases). The CDR3 protein is CASSYSRVVNQPQHF. The CDR3 coding sequence is TGTGCCAGCAGTTACTCCAGGGTAGTGAATCAGCCCCAGCATTTT.